Each of the 8 T cell receptor beta chains below was sequenced from the same sample in a study of cytomegalovirus exposure and HLA in healthy donors. Primers: 60 Vbeta forward and 13 Jbeta reverse. The data were produced by immunoSEQ multiplex PCR, yet TCRdb's version contains in-frame clones alone and is incomplete. There are fewer than 200,000 clones in the sample; 75% to 80% occur only once, and 2.9% lies in the top ten. Sequenced: PBMCs. The receptor set was obtained from a female donor in good health and CMV-seronegative.

The V gene is TRBV7-2, the J gene TRBJ2-5; weak D call: TRBD1 (6 bases). The CDR3 has 18 residues. V lost 1 base to trimming and J lost 5 bases, with 23 bases between them. Germline lookup yields CDR1 SGHTA and CDR2 FQGNSA. The CDR3 DNA follows: TGTGCCAGCAGCTTAGAGGGGAGTTACAGGGATCTTGTGGAGACCCAGTACTTC. Its translation is CASSLEGSYRDLVETQYF.

This sequence joins TRBV11-2 and TRBJ2-7; perhaps TRBD1 as D (6 bases). The CDR3 has 14 amino acids. The ends were cut back, 7 bases at V and 1 base at J, with 14 bases in the middle. The germline V gene has CDR1 SGHAT and CDR2 FQNNGV. The CDR3 here is CASITSRGSYEQYF. The CDR3 DNA follows: TGTGCCAGCATCACTTCCAGGGGTTCCTACGAGCAGTACTTC.

V is TRBV9 and J is TRBJ1-2, with TRBD1 matching 8 bases. Germline CDR1 SGDLS, CDR2 YYNGEE. V shed 3 bases, J shed 3 bases, and the junction held 1 base outside the gene matches. This CDR3 is built from 13 residues. CDR3: CASSAGQDYGYTF. The DNA for the CDR3 is TGTGCCAGCAGCGCGGGACAGGACTATGGCTACACCTTC. The variable domain in full, completed from reference TRBV9 and TRBJ1-2, reads DSGVTQTPKHLITATGQRVTLRCSPRSGDLSVYWYQQSLDQGLQFLIQYYNGEERAKGNILERFSAQQFPDLHSELNLSSLELGDSALYFCASSAGQDYGYTFGSGTRLTVV.

This clone was recorded only once. The J gene is TRBJ2-3, the V gene TRBV7-2; TRBD1 matches 9 bases. Trimming removed 6 bases from V and 4 bases from J; junction bases left unmatched: 8. The CDR3 loop spans 15 amino acids. CDR1 is SGHTA, CDR2 FQGNSA, per germline. This chain's CDR3 is CASSWTGEYADTQYF. CDR3 DNA sequence: TGTGCCAGCAGTTGGACAGGGGAGTACGCAGATACGCAGTATTTT.

The rearrangement links TRBV10-3 to TRBJ2-7; 8 bases agree with TRBD2. With V trimmed by 4 bases and J by 2 bases, 4 bases remained unmatched. This CDR3 spans 14 amino acids. CDR1 ENHRY and CDR2 SYGVKD come from the germline V gene. CDR3 in amino acids: CAISVRGATYEQYF. In DNA, the CDR3 is TGTGCCATCAGTGTGCGGGGGGCCACCTACGAGCAGTACTTC.

The chain employs TRBV9 and TRBJ2-1; D unclear. V lost 3 bases to trimming and J lost 1 base, with 20 bases between them. The CDR3 contains 18 residues. CDR1 and CDR2 from the germline V gene are SGDLS and YYNGEE. CDR3 amino acids: CASSAQVTLSVSYNEQFF. Here the CDR3 DNA reads TGTGCCAGCAGCGCCCAGGTCACGCTGTCCGTATCCTACAATGAGCAGTTCTTC.

The table lists this clone with a count of one. The V call is TRBV7-8, the J call TRBJ2-5, with 9 bases fitting TRBD2. The CDR3 length is 17 residues. The ends lost 4 bases at V and 5 bases at J; junction bases unmatched: 14. CDR1 and CDR2 from the germline V gene are SGHVS and FQNEAQ. CDR3 sequence (DNA): TGTGCCAGCAGCTCCCCGAGGCGGGAGGGATATTTGGAGACCCAGTACTTC. Residues: CASSSPRREGYLETQYF.

The V gene is TRBV7-3, the J gene TRBJ2-2; 7 positions match TRBD2. With V trimmed by 1 base and J by 6 bases, 11 bases remained unmatched. Germline V CDR1 and CDR2: SGHTA, FQGTGA. This CDR3 has 17 residues. The CDR3 sequence: CASSLNGGVGRPGELFF. The CDR3 DNA reads as TGTGCCAGCAGCTTAAATGGGGGGGTCGGGAGGCCCGGGGAGCTGTTTTTT.